The 24 T cell receptor beta chains in this list originate from one sample, sequenced in a study of response to subunit inactivated influenza vaccine. TCRdb reprocessed the RT-PCR reads with MiXCR, giving one entry per CDR3 protein. The sample shows about 180,000 distinct CDR3 sequences, roughly a tenth of them seen only once. The sample in question was CD8+ T cells sorted from PBMCs, obtained about 23 months after vaccination. The receptors were gathered from a man aged 50 to 69 who received an inactivated influenza vaccine.

The CDR3 region has the DNA TGTGCCAGCAGCCCCTTAGGGTACGAGCAGTACTTC. As protein: CASSPLGYEQYF. This chain links TRBV7-9 with TRBJ2-7; D is ambiguous. The CDR3 contains 12 residues. V shed 5 bases and J shed 4 bases, with 9 bases lying between them. CDR1 and CDR2 (germline): SEHNR, FQNEAQ (reference sequence).

This clonotype was recorded many times. The chain combines TRBV10-3 with TRBJ2-7, with D perhaps TRBD2 (6 bases). The CDR3 is 13 residues long. V was clipped by 5 bases and J by 3 bases, with 11 bases between them. CDR1 and CDR2 (germline): ENHRY, SYGVKD. CDR3 in amino acids: CAISRDSYYEQYF. Written as DNA, the CDR3 is TGTGCCATCAGTCGGGACTCCTACTACGAGCAGTACTTC.

The chain joins TRBV6-1 to TRBJ2-1, with 7 bases fitting TRBD1. This CDR3 contains 16 residues. With V trimmed by 5 bases and J by 8 bases, 15 bases remained unmatched. In germline, CDR1 is MNHNS, CDR2 SASEGT. CDR3: CASSTGTVGLDDEQFF. CDR3 coding DNA: TGTGCCAGCAGTACAGGGACAGTCGGTCTGGACGATGAGCAGTTCTTC.

This clonotype was counted a few times. The chain employs TRBV7-8 and TRBJ2-6; 7 bases are shared with TRBD2. This CDR3 has 16 residues. CDR1 SGHVS and CDR2 FQNEAQ come from the germline V gene. V lost 1 base to trimming and J lost 2 bases; unmatched junction nucleotides: 2. CDR3 DNA: TGTGCCAGCAGCTTAGTGGGAGGGGCTGGGGCCAACGTCCTGACTTTC. Protein sequence: CASSLVGGAGANVLTF.

The chain couples TRBV4-1 to TRBJ2-1; a possible D gene is TRBD2 (6 bases). This CDR3 has 15 residues. Germline V lookup: CDR1 MGHRA, CDR2 YSYEKL. Trimming removed 0 bases from V and 3 bases from J, with 9 bases in between. As DNA, the CDR3 is TGCGCCAGCAGCCAAGATGGGACTGACTACAATGAGCAGTTCTTC. Encoded protein: CASSQDGTDYNEQFF.

J is TRBJ1-4 and V is TRBV20-1; D is possibly TRBD1 (6 bases). The CDR3 sequence is 13 residues long. Germline V lookup: CDR1 DFQATT, CDR2 SNEGSKA (reference sequence). The V end was cut by 5 bases, the J end by 6 bases, with 13 bases between. In nucleotides, the CDR3 is TGCAGTGCTTTGGGGGACATTGATGAAAAACTGTTTTTT. It encodes CSALGDIDEKLFF.

This clonotype was recorded many times. V usage is TRBV10-3 and J usage is TRBJ2-2, with 8 positions matching TRBD1. V lost 8 bases, J lost 7 bases, and 9 bases stayed unmatched. CDR1 is ENHRY and CDR2 is SYGVKD in the germline V gene. This CDR3 spans 14 amino acids. The CDR3 nucleotides are TGTGCCATCTCCAGGGGGCGTGTGAGCGGGGAGCTGTTTTTT. This sequence encodes CAISRGRVSGELFF.

This sequence joins TRBV6-1 and TRBJ1-3; D unresolved. The CDR3 consists of 14 residues. Germline V lookup: CDR1 MNHNS, CDR2 SASEGT. V was pared by 3 bases and J by 0 bases, with 6 bases between. The CDR3 loop is CASSELGSGNTIYF. CDR3 in DNA: TGTGCCAGCAGTGAGCTGGGCTCTGGAAACACCATATATTTT.

The chain links TRBV25-1 to TRBJ2-1; no reliable D call. This CDR3 has 15 amino acids. The germline gives CDR1 MGHDK, CDR2 SYGVNS. V was cut by 4 bases and J by 1 base, with 11 bases left in between. In DNA form, the CDR3 reads TGTGCCAGCAGTGTCGGGCAAAGGTCCTACAATGAGCAGTTCTTC. Protein sequence: CASSVGQRSYNEQFF. The full variable domain, in which reference TRBV25-1 and TRBJ2-1 provide the parts outside the CDR3, is EADIYQTPRYLVIGTGKKITLECSQTMGHDKMYWYQQDPGMELHLIHYSYGVNSTEKGDLSSESTVSRIRTEHFPLTLESARPSHTSQYLCASSVGQRSYNEQFFGPGTRLTVL.

This rearrangement joins TRBV3-1 to TRBJ1-2, with D hard to call. The V gene's germline CDR1 is LGHDT and CDR2 YNNKEL (reference sequence). Trimming took off 2 bases at V and 6 bases at J, with 16 bases between the two ends. The CDR3 loop spans 15 amino acids. The CDR3 nucleotides are TGTGCCAGCAGCCAATACACGGGCATCGACGATGGCTACACCTTC. Its protein product is CASSQYTGIDDGYTF.

The V and J genes are TRBV20-1 and TRBJ2-1, with TRBD2 as a possible D gene (5 bases). The CDR3 is 13 amino acids. CDR1 and CDR2 from the germline V gene are DFQATT and SNEGSKA (reference sequence). V was trimmed by 5 bases and J by 1 base, leaving 9 bases between them. The CDR3 region is CSAVGGSYNEQFF. Here the CDR3 DNA reads TGCAGTGCTGTAGGCGGGTCCTACAATGAGCAGTTCTTC.

This chain joins TRBV6-5 and TRBJ1-1; D is perhaps TRBD1 (6 bases). The CDR3 length is 12 residues. Trimming took 6 bases from V and 9 from J, leaving 14 bases between them. Germline lookup yields CDR1 MNHEY and CDR2 SVGAGI. The CDR3 DNA sequence: TGTGCCAGCAGGTCCACCAGGGGAAAAGCTTTCTTT. It encodes CASRSTRGKAFF.

This chain links TRBV5-5 with TRBJ1-1; D uncertain. The CDR3 loop spans 14 amino acids. The germline gives CDR1 SGHKS, CDR2 YYEKEE (reference sequence). The V end lost 0 bases, the J end lost 2 bases, and 8 bases lay between the germline ends. This CDR3 reads CASSLAFPNTEAFF. The CDR3 DNA is TGTGCCAGCAGCTTGGCCTTTCCCAACACTGAAGCTTTCTTT. Full variable domain (remainder filled in from reference TRBV5-5 and TRBJ1-1): DAGVTQSPTHLIKTRGQQVTLRCSPISGHKSVSWYQQVLGQGPQFIFQYYEKEERGRGNFPDRFSARQFPNYSSELNVNALLLGDSALYLCASSLAFPNTEAFFGQGTRLTVV.

The sample holds a few counts of this clonotype. This chain connects TRBV9 to TRBJ2-5; the match to TRBD1 covers 9 bases. The CDR3 sequence is 14 residues long. V shed 4 bases, J shed 7 bases, and the junction held 8 bases outside the gene matches. The germline V gene encodes CDR1 SGDLS and CDR2 YYNGEE. The CDR3 here is CASSPKGTGLTQYF. The DNA of the CDR3 is TGTGCCAGCAGCCCCAAGGGGACAGGGCTGACCCAGTACTTC.

The V call is TRBV11-1, the J call TRBJ2-4; unclear D gene. The CDR3 length is 14 residues. Trimming shortened V by 4 bases and J by 2 bases, and 9 bases separated the two germline ends. Germline CDR1 reads SGHAT; CDR2 reads FQDESV (reference sequence). The CDR3 reads CASSYPGTKNIQYF. CDR3 bases: TGTGCCAGCAGCTACCCCGGAACCAAAAACATTCAGTACTTC. The full variable domain, completed using reference TRBV11-1 and TRBJ2-4, is EAEVAQSPRYKITEKSQAVAFWCDPISGHATLYWYRQILGQGPELLVQFQDESVVDDSQLPKDRFSAERLKGVDSTLKIQPAELGDSAMYLCASSYPGTKNIQYFGAGTRLSVL.

This clonotype was detected many times. V and J are TRBV5-1 and TRBJ2-7; weak D call: TRBD2 (5 bases). The CDR3 has 13 amino acids. Trimming cost V 0 bases and J 3 bases, with 7 bases left between them. The germline gives CDR1 SGHRS, CDR2 YFSETQ. The CDR3 DNA follows: TGCGCCAGCAGCTTGGAAGAGGGCTACGAGCAGTACTTC. Translation: CASSLEEGYEQYF.

The J gene is TRBJ2-2, the V gene TRBV6-2 or TRBV6-3; D unclear. The CDR3 runs to 14 residues. V was trimmed by 5 bases and J by 4 bases, leaving 11 bases between them. The germline V gene encodes CDR1 MNHEY and CDR2 SVGEGT. The CDR3 nucleotides are TGTGCCAGCAGTCCTCTACAAGGCACCGGGGAGCTGTTTTTT. Protein product: CASSPLQGTGELFF.

CDR3 nucleotide sequence: TGTGCCAGTAGCCCTGGACAGGGGCCCCAATTCTATGAGCAGTTCTTC. Encoded protein: CASSPGQGPQFYEQFF. V gene TRBV19 combines with J gene TRBJ2-1; 9 bases are shared with TRBD1. The CDR3 spans 16 residues. The germline CDR1 and CDR2 sequences are LNHDA and SQIVND (reference sequence). V was clipped by 6 bases and J by 8 bases; unmatched bases: 14. The entire variable domain, with the rest obtained from reference TRBV19 and TRBJ2-1, is as follows: DGGITQSPKYLFRKEGQNVTLSCEQNLNHDAMYWYRQDPGQGLRLIYYSQIVNDFQKGDIAEGYSVSREKKESFPLTVTSAQKNPTAFYLCASSPGQGPQFYEQFFGPGTRLTVL.

This clonotype was seen a few times. The chain employs TRBV5-6 and TRBJ2-1; 8 positions agree with TRBD1. This CDR3 comprises 12 residues. The V gene end was trimmed by 4 bases and the J gene end by 8 bases; junction bases not matched to a gene: 2. The V gene's germline CDR1 is SGHDT and CDR2 YYEEEE. The DNA for the CDR3 is TGTGCCAGCAGCGGACAGGGTTATGAGCAGTTCTTC. It encodes CASSGQGYEQFF.

This clonotype has only a few counts. The chain uses TRBV7-8 and TRBJ2-1; 8 nucleotides match TRBD2. Germline assignment: CDR1 SGHVS and CDR2 FQNEAQ. V was pared by 4 bases and J by 8 bases, with 1 base of the junction left unmatched. The CDR3 has 12 amino acids. The CDR3, as DNA: TGTGCCAGCAGCTCGGGGGGGGATGAGCAGTTCTTC. As protein: CASSSGGDEQFF.

In its sample, this clonotype was seen many times. The gene calls are TRBV28 and TRBJ1-5, with no clear D. CDR3 size: 10 residues. Germline assignment: CDR1 MDHEN and CDR2 SYDVKM. V was shortened by 4 bases and J by 9 bases, with 4 bases between the two germline ends. In nucleotides, the CDR3 is TGTGCCAGCAGTTATGGGCCCCAGCATTTT. The encoded protein is CASSYGPQHF.

This clonotype was observed many times. An end of the junction differs from the germline gene, which may be a read error. This chain connects TRBV7-9 to TRBJ2-5, with D unresolved. Germline CDR1 is SEHNR and CDR2 is FQNEAQ (reference sequence). This CDR3 has 12 amino acids. The CDR3 region is CASSGYQETQYF. As DNA, the CDR3 is TGTGCCAGCAGTGGTTACCAGGAGACCCAGTACTTC.

The sample holds a few counts of this clonotype. The CDR3 is CASSFGLAGSSYEQYF. CDR3 bases: TGTGCCAGCAGCTTCGGACTAGCGGGGAGCTCCTACGAGCAGTACTTC. V and J are TRBV3-1 and TRBJ2-7; the match to TRBD2 covers 12 bases. This CDR3 contains 16 residues. Germline CDR1 reads LGHDT; CDR2 reads YNNKEL (reference sequence). Trimming cost V 5 bases and J 0 bases; bases outside gene matches: 5.

The V call is TRBV4-1, the J call TRBJ1-4, with D maybe TRBD1 (5 bases). The V and J ends lost 4 bases and 5 bases respectively, with 11 bases between them. From germline, CDR1 is MGHRA and CDR2 YSYEKL. The CDR3 contains 14 residues. The CDR3 DNA reads as TGCGCCAGCAGCCTCGGGACTTCAAATGAAAAACTGTTTTTT. It translates to CASSLGTSNEKLFF.